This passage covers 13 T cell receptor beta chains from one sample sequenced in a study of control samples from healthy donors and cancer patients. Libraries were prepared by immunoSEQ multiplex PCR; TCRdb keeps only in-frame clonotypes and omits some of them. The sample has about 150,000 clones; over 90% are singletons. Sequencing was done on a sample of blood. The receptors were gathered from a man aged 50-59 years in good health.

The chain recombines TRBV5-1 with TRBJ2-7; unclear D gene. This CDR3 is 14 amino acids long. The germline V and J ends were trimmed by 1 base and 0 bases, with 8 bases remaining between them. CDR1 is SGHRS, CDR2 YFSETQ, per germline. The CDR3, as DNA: TGCGCCAGCAGCTTGAGGGATAGCTCCTACGAGCAGTACTTC. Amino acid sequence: CASSLRDSSYEQYF.

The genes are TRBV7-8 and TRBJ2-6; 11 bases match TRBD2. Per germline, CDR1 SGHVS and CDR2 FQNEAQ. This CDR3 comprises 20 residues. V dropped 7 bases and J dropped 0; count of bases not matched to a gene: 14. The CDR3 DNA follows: TGTGCCAGCACCAAGAGGGGGACTAGCGGAACCGCCTCTGGGGCCAACGTCCTGACTTTC. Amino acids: CASTKRGTSGTASGANVLTF.

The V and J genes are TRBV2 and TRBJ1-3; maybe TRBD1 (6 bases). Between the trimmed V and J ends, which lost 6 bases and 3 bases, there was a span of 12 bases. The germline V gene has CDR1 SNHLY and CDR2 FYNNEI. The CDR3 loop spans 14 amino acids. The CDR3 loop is CASSTGLDGNTIYF. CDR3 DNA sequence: TGTGCCAGCAGCACAGGGTTGGATGGAAACACCATATATTTT. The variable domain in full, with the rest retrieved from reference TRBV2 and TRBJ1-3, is EPEVTQTPSHQVTQMGQEVILRCVPISNHLYFYWYRQILGQKVEFLVSFYNNEISEKSEIFDDQFSVERPDGSNFTLKIRSTKLEDSAMYFCASSTGLDGNTIYFGEGSWLTVV.

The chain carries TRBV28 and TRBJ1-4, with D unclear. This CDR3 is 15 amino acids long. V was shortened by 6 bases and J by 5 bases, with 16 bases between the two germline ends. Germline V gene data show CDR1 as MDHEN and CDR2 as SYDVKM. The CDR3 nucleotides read TGTGCCAGCAGGTTTGGCCGGGTCTCGAATGAAAAACTGTTTTTT. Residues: CASRFGRVSNEKLFF.

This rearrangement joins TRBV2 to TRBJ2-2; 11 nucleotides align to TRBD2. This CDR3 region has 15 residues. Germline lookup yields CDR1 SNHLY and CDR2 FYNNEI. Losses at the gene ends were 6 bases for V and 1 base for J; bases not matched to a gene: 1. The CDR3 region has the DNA TGTGCCAGCAGAGGACTAGCGGGGAACACCGGGGAGCTGTTTTTT. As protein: CASRGLAGNTGELFF. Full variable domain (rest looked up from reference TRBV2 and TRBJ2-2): EPEVTQTPSHQVTQMGQEVILRCVPISNHLYFYWYRQILGQKVEFLVSFYNNEISEKSEIFDDQFSVERPDGSNFTLKIRSTKLEDSAMYFCASRGLAGNTGELFFGEGSRLTVL.

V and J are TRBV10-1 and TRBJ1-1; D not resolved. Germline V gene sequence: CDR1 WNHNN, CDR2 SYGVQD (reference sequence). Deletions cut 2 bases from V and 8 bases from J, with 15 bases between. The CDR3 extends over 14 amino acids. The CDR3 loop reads CASSEIPDSREAFF. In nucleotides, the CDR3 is TGCGCCAGCAGTGAGATCCCGGACTCGCGGGAAGCTTTCTTT.

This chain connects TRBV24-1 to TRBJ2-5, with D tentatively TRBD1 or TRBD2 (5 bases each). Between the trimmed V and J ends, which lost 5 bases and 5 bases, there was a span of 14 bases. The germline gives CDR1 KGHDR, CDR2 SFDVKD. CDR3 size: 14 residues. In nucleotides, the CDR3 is TGTGCCACCAGTGCCCCGAGGGACGGGGAGACCCAGTACTTC. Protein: CATSAPRDGETQYF.

The CDR3 DNA reads as TGTGCCAGCAGCATAGGCAGCGGGGTTTCGGTGAACATTCAGTACTTC. It yields the protein CASSIGSGVSVNIQYF. The chain links TRBV7-8 to TRBJ2-4, with 7 bases aligning to TRBD2. The ends lost 5 bases at V and 7 bases at J; junction bases unmatched: 14. The CDR3 totals 16 residues. Germline-derived CDR1 and CDR2 are SGHVS and FQNEAQ.

CDR3 in amino acids: CASSLDRVSTEAFF. The CDR3 coding sequence is TGTGCCAGCAGCTTGGACAGGGTTTCAACTGAAGCTTTCTTT. V and J are TRBV11-2 and TRBJ1-1, with 8 bases matching TRBD1. From germline, CDR1 is SGHAT and CDR2 FQNNGV. Unmatched junction bases numbered 5, after V lost 3 bases and J lost 5 bases. The CDR3 length is 14 residues.

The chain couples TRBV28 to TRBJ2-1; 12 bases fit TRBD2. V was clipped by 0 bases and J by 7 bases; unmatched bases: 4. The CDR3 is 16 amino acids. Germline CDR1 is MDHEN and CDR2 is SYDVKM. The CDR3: CASSLWLAGGINEQFF. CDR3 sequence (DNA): TGTGCCAGCAGTTTATGGCTAGCGGGAGGGATAAATGAGCAGTTCTTC. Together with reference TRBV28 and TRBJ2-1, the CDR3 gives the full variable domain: DVKVTQSSRYLVKRTGEKVFLECVQDMDHENMFWYRQDPGLGLRLIYFSYDVKMKEKGDIPEGYSVSREKKERFSLILESASTNQTSMYLCASSLWLAGGINEQFFGPGTRLTVL.

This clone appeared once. CDR3 amino acids: CASSGVPRDGNTIYF. The CDR3 bases are TGTGCCAGCAGTGGAGTTCCACGGGATGGAAACACCATATATTTT. The chain has TRBV25-1 and TRBJ1-3, with D hard to call. This CDR3 comprises 15 residues. Per germline, CDR1 MGHDK and CDR2 SYGVNS. Trimming stripped 4 bases from V and 3 bases from J, with 13 bases between.

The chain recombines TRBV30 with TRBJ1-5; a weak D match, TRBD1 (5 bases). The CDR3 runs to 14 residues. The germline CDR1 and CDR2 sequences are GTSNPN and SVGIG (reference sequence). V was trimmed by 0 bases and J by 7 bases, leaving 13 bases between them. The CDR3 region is CAWSVKSGRQPQHF. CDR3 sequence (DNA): TGTGCCTGGAGTGTAAAGTCAGGGAGGCAGCCCCAGCATTTT.

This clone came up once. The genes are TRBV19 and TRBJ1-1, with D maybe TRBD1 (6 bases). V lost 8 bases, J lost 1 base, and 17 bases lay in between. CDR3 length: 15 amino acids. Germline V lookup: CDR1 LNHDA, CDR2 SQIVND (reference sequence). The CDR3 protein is CASSPRRGGNTEAFF. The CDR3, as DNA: TGTGCCAGTTCTCCGAGGCGAGGGGGGAACACTGAAGCTTTCTTT.